This T cell receptor (beta chain) was obtained from a study of naive and memory T cell subsets listed by TCRdb under 2017. Background for the entire study: Sorted naive and memory T cell subsets from peripheral blood were analyzed in the study using a UMI-based, open-source pipeline for TCR alpha and beta sequencing. Complete agreement was observed between the functional CMV T cell responses and the IgG serology results. RNA was DNase-treated and reverse transcribed with TCR constant-region primers, mostly using SuperScript III.

Including the terminal cysteine and phenylalanine, the CDR3 comprises 14 residues. Here the CDR3 DNA is all that survives: 42 bases in frame from base 1. Via the germline V gene, CDR1 is SGHTA and CDR2 FQGNSA. Cut back by 5 bases and 8 bases, the V and J ends lie 15 bases apart. Separate amplification of TCR alpha and beta chain libraries was performed from the second PCR step onward. To determine each donor's CMV status, fresh PBMCs were stimulated overnight with CMV viral lysate, and IFNgamma production from CD4+ T cells was then assessed. Miltenyi beads were used first to positively select CD4 T cells, and CD8 T cells were then positively selected from the CD4-negative fraction. Cells were stained for CD3, CD4, CD8, CD45RA, CD27 and a live/dead dye and were sorted on a BD Aria II into four subsets based on CD45RA and CD27. A few healthy volunteers provided blood, and the blood of each volunteer was split into CD4 and CD8 T cells and then into four differentiation subsets. Approximately 0.13 L of peripheral blood was drawn per donor, and PBMC were isolated by Ficoll-Paque PLUS density-gradient centrifugation. After sorting, cells were lysed in RLT buffer, RNA was extracted using a Qiagen RNeasy kit, and the extracted RNA was stored at -80 degrees C.

Results the study describes overall, beyond this receptor: Clonotypes were defined as single alpha or beta chain sequences, not paired alpha/beta receptors. RNA-based TCR counts may be affected by expression changes linked to T cell activation and differentiation. A few larger clonotypes were found in naive repertoires, especially CD8, and these larger clonotypes were possibly memory cells re-expressing CD45RA. In both CD4 and CD8 cells, a rise in Gini index and a fall in Shannon and inverse Simpson diversity were observed from naive through CM, EM and EMRA. Once error correction was done, more than 85% of naive TCR sequences showed up just once, which made the naive abundance distributions much steeper than those of the memory subsets. The repertoire findings for the naive and memory subsets could not be validated against a ground truth, as none was available. TCR abundance followed a power law whose exponent differed between naive and memory subsets but was consistent across the three individuals.

The method behind the library was UMI-ligation and nested PCR. The beta constant-region primer consisted of an equimolar mixture of two oligonucleotides that together covered TRBC1 and TRBC2. T4 RNA ligase 1 ligated a single-stranded oligonucleotide carrying the SP2 primer and a 12-nucleotide UMI to the cDNA 3' end. The ligated cDNA went through four rounds of PCR with nested alpha and beta constant-region primers together with the SP2 primer. Incubation of the ligation reaction was carried out at 16 degrees C for about 19-25 hours. PCR2 was typically performed as a SYBR Green qPCR and was stopped at a predetermined threshold so that over-amplification was prevented. Apart from the first purification, every purification step used Agencourt AMPure XP magnetic beads. Libraries were quantified by Qubit and checked on a TapeStation, where a main peak was expected near 650 bp. Sequencing of the pooled libraries was done on an Illumina MiSeq using v2 2x251 paired-end kits, which typically yielded roughly 0.95-2.1 million reads per sample. Each sample library was pooled at approximately 4.2 nM, and roughly 4.5-7.5% PhiX was included to improve cluster recognition. In the paper's pipeline: Using tag matching that tolerated one base-pair mismatch, Decombinator assigned V and J genes to FASTQ reads that had been processed by Demultiplexor. UMIs were used by Collapsinator to correct both sequencing errors and frequency errors arising from PCR heterogeneity. CDR3Translator translated TCRs and extracted CDR3s from the conserved cysteine to the FGXG phenylalanine, flagging non-productive sequences. Repertoires were subsampled to equal numbers of UMI-defined TCRs before Gini, Shannon entropy and inverse Simpson indices were calculated. Within the linear range, a power law was fitted by maximum likelihood to the distributions of clonotype abundance. When run on a single naive CD8 sample, MIGEC and the pipeline yielded similar UMI counts, similar unique TCR numbers and similar clonal distributions. In one analysis, naive TCRs that were also found in any memory subset of the same donor were excluded from the naive repertoire. Repertoires were searched for about 7,300 CMV-associated CDR3 sequences compiled from VDJdb and a published dataset. In TCRdb, the public reads were trimmed at Q25 with fastp and aligned with MiXCR, with productive beta chains retained. Rows with a matching CDR3 protein are joined into one entry that keeps the most common DNA and genes. The V and J calls and clone size are TCRdb's, not the authors'. Across this sample there are 120,000 to 150,000 distinct CDR3 sequences, with over 15% seen only once. Around 0.14% of the sample is held by the ten biggest clonotypes.

As for this clonotype: Its recognized antigen is unknown. Base quality data are lacking; no much larger clone is found one base away.

The V and J segments used are TRBV7-2 and TRBJ1-4, with the D gene uncertain. The TCR comes from a human donor in good health. Material for sequencing was naive CD4+ T cells from blood. The sample's cell subset or site label, in plain terms: naive T cells, CD45RA high CD27+. Here is the DNA: TGTGCCAGCAGCCCCGTTAGGGTAGGCGAAAAACTGTTTTTT. Translated, this is CASSPVRVGEKLFF.